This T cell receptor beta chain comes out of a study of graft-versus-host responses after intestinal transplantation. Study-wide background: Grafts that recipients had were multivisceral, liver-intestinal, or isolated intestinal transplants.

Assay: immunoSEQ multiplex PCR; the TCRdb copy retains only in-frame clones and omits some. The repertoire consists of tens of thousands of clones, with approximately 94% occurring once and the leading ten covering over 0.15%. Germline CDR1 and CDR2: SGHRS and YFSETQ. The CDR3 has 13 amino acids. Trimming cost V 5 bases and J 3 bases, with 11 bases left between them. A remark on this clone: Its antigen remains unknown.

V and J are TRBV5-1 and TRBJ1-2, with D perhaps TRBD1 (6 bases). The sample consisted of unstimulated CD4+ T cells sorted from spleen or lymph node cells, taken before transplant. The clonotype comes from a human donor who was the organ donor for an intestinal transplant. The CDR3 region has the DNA TGCGCCAGCAGGGAGACAGGAGACTATGGCTACACCTTC. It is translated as CASRETGDYGYTF. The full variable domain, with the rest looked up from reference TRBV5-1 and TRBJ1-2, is KAGVTQTPRYLIKTRGQQVTLSCSPISGHRSVSWYQQTPGQGLQFLFEYFSETQRNKGNFPGRFSGRQFSNSRSEMNVSTLELGDSALYLCASRETGDYGYTFGSGTRLTVV.